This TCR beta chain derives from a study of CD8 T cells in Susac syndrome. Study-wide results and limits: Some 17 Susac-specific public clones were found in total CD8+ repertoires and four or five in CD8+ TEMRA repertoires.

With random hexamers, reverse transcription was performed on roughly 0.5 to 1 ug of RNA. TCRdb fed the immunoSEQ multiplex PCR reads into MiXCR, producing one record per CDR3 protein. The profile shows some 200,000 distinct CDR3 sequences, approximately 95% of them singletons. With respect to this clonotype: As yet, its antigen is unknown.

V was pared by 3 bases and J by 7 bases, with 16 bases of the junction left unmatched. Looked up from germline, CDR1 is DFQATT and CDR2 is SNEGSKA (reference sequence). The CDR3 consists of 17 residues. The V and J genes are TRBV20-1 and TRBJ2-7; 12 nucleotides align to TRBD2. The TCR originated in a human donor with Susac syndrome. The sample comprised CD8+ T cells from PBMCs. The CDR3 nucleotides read TGCAGTGCTAGTTCTACTTCGGTCCTAGCGGGAGGGCCGGAGCAGTACTTC. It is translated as CSASSTSVLAGGPEQYF.